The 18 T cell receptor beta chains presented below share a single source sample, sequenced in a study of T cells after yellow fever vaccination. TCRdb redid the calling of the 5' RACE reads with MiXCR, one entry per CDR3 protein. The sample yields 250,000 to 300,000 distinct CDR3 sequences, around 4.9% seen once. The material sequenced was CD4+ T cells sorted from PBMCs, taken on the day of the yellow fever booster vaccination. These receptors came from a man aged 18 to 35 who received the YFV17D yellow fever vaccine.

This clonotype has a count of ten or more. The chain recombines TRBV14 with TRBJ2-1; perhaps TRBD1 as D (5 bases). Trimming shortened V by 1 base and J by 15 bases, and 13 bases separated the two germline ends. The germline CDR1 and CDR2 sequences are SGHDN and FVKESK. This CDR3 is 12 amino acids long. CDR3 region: CASSQVQGWMFF. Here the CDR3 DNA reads TGTGCCAGCAGCCAAGTCCAGGGTTGGATGTTCTTC.

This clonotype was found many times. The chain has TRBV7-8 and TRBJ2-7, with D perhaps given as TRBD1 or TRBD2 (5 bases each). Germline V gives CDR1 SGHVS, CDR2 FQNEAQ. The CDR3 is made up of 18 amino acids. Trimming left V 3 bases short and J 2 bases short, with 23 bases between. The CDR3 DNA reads TGTGCCAGCAGCTTCCGCCCGAGCCTCCGGGACGGAACCTACGAGCAGTACTTC. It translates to CASSFRPSLRDGTYEQYF.

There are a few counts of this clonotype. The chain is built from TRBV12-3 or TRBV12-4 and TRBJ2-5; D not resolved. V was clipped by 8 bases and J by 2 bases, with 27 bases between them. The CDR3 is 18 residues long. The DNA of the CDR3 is TGTGCCAGCTCAGTTTCGGTAGTTCCGAGAGCTATACAAGAGACCCAGTACTTC. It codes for CASSVSVVPRAIQETQYF.

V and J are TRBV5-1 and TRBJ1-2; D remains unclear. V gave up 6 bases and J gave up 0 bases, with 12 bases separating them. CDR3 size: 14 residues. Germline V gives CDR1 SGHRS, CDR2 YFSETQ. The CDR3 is CASNPGVTNYGYTF. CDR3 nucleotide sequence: TGCGCCAGCAACCCTGGGGTTACTAACTATGGCTACACCTTC.

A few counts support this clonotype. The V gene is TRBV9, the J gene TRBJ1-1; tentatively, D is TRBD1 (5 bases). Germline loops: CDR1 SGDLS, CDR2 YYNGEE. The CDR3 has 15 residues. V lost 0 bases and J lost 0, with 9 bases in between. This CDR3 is CASSVGAGLNTEAFF. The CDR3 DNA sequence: TGTGCCAGCAGCGTAGGGGCGGGACTGAACACTGAAGCTTTCTTT.

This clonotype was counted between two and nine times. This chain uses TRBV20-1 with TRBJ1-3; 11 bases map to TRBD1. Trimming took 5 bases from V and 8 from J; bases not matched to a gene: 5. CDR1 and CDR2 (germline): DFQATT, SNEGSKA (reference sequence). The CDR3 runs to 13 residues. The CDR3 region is CSAYPGQGDTIYF. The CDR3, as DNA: TGCAGTGCTTATCCGGGACAGGGGGACACCATATATTTT.

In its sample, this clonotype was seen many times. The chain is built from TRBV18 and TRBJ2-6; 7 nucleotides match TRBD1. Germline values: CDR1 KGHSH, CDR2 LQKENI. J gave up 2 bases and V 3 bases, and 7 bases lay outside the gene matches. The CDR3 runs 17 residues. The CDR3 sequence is CASSPPGTAAGANVLTF. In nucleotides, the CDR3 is TGTGCCAGCTCACCCCCCGGGACAGCTGCTGGGGCCAACGTCCTGACTTTC. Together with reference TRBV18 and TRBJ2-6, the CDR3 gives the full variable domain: NAGVMQNPRHLVRRRGQEARLRCSPMKGHSHVYWYRQLPEEGLKFMVYLQKENIIDESGMPKERFSAEFPKEGPSILRIQQVVRGDSAAYFCASSPPGTAAGANVLTFGAGSRLTVL.

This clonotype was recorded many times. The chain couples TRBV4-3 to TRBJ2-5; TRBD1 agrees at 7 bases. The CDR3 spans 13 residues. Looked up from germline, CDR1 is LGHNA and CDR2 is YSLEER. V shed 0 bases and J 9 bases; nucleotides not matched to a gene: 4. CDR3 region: CASSQEKTGAQYF. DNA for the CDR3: TGCGCCAGCAGCCAAGAAAAAACAGGGGCCCAGTACTTC.

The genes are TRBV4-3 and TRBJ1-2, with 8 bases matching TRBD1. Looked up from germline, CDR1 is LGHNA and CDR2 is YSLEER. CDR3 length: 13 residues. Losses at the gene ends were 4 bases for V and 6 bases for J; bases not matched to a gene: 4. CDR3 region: CASSLGTGDGYTF. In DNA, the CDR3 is TGCGCCAGCAGCCTTGGGACAGGAGATGGCTACACCTTC.

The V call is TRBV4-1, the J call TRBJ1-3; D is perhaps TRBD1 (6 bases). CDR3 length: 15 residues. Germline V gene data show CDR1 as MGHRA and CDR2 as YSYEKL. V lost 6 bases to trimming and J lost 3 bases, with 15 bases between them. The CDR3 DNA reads TGCGCCAGCAGTCGGACAGAGGGCCTTGGAAACACCATATATTTT. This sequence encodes CASSRTEGLGNTIYF.

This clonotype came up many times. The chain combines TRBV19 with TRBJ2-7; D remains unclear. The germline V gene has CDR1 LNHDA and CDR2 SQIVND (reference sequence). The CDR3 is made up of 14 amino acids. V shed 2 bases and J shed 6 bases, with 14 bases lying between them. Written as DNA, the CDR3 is TGTGCCAGTAGTATACAGATTCACCTCGGCGAGCAGTACGTC. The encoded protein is CASSIQIHLGEQYV.

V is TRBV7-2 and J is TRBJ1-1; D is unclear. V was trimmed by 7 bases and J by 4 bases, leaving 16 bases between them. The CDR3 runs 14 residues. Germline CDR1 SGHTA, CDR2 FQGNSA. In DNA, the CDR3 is TGTGCCAGCACCCTAGGAGCTGGGAGCACTGAAGCTTTCTTT. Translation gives CASTLGAGSTEAFF.

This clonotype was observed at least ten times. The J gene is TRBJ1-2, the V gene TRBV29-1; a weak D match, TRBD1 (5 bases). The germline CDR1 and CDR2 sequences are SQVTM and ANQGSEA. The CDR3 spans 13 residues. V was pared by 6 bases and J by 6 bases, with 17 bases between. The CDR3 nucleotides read TGCAGCGTCATGGGGGGGACGGGGGATGGCTACACCTTC. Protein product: CSVMGGTGDGYTF.

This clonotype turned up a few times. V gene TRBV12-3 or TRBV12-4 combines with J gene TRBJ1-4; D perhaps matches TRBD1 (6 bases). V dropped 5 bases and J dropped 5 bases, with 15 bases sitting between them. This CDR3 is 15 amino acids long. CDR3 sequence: CASSPGQSFNEKLFF. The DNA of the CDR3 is TGTGCCAGCAGTCCCGGACAGAGCTTCAATGAAAAACTGTTTTTT.

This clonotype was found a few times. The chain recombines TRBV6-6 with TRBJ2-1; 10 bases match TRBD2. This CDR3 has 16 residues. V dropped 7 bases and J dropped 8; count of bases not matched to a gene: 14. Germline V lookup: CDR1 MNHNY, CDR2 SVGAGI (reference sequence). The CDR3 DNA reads TGTGCCAGCACCGAAACTAGCGGGGCCCCCTCGGATGAGCAGTTCTTC. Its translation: CASTETSGAPSDEQFF.

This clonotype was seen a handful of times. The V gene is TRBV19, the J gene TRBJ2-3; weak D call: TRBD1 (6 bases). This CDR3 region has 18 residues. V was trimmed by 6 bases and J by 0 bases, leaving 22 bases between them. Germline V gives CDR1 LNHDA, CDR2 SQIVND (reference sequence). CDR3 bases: TGTGCCAGTAGCCCACAGGGACCTCGGGGCTTTAGCACAGATACGCAGTATTTT. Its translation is CASSPQGPRGFSTDTQYF.

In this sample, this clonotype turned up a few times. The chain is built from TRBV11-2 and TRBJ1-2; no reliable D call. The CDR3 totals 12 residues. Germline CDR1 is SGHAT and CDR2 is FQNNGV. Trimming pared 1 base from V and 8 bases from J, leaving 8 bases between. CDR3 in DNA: TGTGCCAGCAGCTTAGCTAGGGTCGGCTACACCTTC. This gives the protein CASSLARVGYTF.

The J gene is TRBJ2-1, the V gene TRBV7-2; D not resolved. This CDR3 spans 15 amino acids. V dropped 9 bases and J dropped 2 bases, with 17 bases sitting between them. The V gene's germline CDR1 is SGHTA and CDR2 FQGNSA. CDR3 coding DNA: TGTGCCAGTGGACCCGGACCGTGGGCCTACAATGAGCAGTTCTTC. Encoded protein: CASGPGPWAYNEQFF.